This TCR beta chain was identified in a study of identical twins. Of note for this clonotype: What it binds is not known.

Overall study findings and caveats: Those out-of-frame alpha sequences shared by twins showed an excess of low generation probability. Carriage of fewer insertions was seen in abundant cord blood beta clonotypes, whereas memory repertoires showed none.

Using its own MiXCR run on the 5' RACE reads, TCRdb lists one record per CDR3 protein. The sample consists of around 690,000 distinct CDR3 sequences, 21% of them appearing once. Deletions cut 2 bases from V and 1 base from J, with 5 bases between. Germline V lookup: CDR1 KGHSH, CDR2 LQKENI. This CDR3 is built from 13 residues. These records were also assigned to another study, of T cells expressing NK-cell markers.

The TCR sequence derives from a young woman in good health. The rearrangement links TRBV18 to TRBJ1-1; D not resolved. Sequencing input: PBMCs. CDR3 amino acids: CASSPSGNTEAFF. The DNA for the CDR3 is TGTGCCAGCTCACCATCGGGGAACACTGAAGCTTTCTTT.